These T cell receptor beta chains were read from a single sample in a study of PD-L1 blockade in urothelial cancer. Data came from immunoSEQ multiplex PCR; TCRdb stores just in-frame clones and leaves some out. The sample includes about 63,000 clones, 80% to 90% of them seen just once. Specimen: PBMCs, collected around atezolizumab (anti-PD-L1) treatment. The receptors come from a man between 65 and 80 years old with urothelial cancer. The conserved cysteine and the conserved F or W are not part of the CDR3 here.

V	J	CDR3
TRBV27	TRBJ2-3	ASKQLPTDTQY
TRBV7-2	TRBJ2-3	ASSLAFGLAGGSTDTQY
TRBV28	TRBJ1-2	ASSSGSEHTGRWGYGYT
TRBV2	TRBJ1-5	ASSGDSPQPQH
TRBV6-5	TRBJ1-1	ASSYSGGYGTEAF
TRBV6-1	TRBJ2-4	ASSEWVAGTGGGGAKNIQY
TRBV5-1	TRBJ2-7	ASSLGVLSYEQY
TRBV5-4	TRBJ2-6	ASSPGRGANVLT
TRBV7-3	TRBJ2-3	ASSLSGNTDTQY
TRBV6-1	TRBJ2-1	ASSEGPGGFGEQF
TRBV19	TRBJ2-7	ASRPSTGLPYEQY
TRBV5-1	TRBJ2-1	ASSLDRAGNEQF
TRBV29-1	TRBJ2-1	SVEPLSGRAVNEQF
TRBV27	TRBJ2-4	ASGPVPNSAKNIQY
TRBV2	TRBJ1-1	ASDKSDMNTEAF
TRBV11-2	TRBJ2-1	ASSALAGGLGEQF
TRBV2	TRBJ1-1	ASSAGQGVNTEAF
TRBV7-6	TRBJ1-3	ASSPGFGNTIY
TRBV6-5	TRBJ1-2	ASSSTGATNYGYT
TRBV4-1	TRBJ2-1	ASSEGLVSYNEQF
TRBV9	TRBJ2-2	ASSVRGVGELF
TRBV19	TRBJ1-5	ASSIAGWVNQPQH
TRBV7-9	TRBJ2-3	ASSPVLTGGNTDTQY
TRBV21-1	TRBJ2-1	ASSKAGTSGVREQF
TRBV2	TRBJ2-7	AIRLMEGTYEQY
TRBV6-5	TRBJ1-4	ASSYIWGTDNEKLF
TRBV5-4	TRBJ2-7	ASSLDRASEQY
TRBV7-2	TRBJ2-7	ASSPQGSSHYEQY
TRBV2	TRBJ1-5	ASSEHGTGVTGQPQH
TRBV7-2	TRBJ1-5	ASSPTRNQPQH
TRBV9	TRBJ1-4	ASSPPGQANEKLF
TRBV19	TRBJ1-1	ASTTGGRNTEAF
TRBV5-1	TRBJ2-7	ASSPTSGGDEQY
TRBV4-1	TRBJ1-4	ASSRLSGTDNEKLF
TRBV13	TRBJ2-2	ASSPVEGGSGGTGELF
TRBV11-3	TRBJ2-1	ASSSGSNYNEQF
TRBV21-1	TRBJ1-5	ASTGTGTPSGNQPQH
TRBV27	TRBJ2-7	ASGTGTGSYEQY
TRBV6-5	TRBJ1-2	ASSYSSFNYGYT
TRBV6-5	TRBJ1-2	ASSSGFGVYGYT
TRBV5-1	TRBJ2-3	ASSPGGGAIDTQY
TRBV19	TRBJ2-7	ASSGGTYEQY
TRBV2	TRBJ1-4	ASREYLTGPRNNEKLF
TRBV5-6	TRBJ2-5	ASSTGLAGTKETQY
TRBV5-4	TRBJ1-1	ASSLAVEGTEAF
TRBV30	TRBJ1-2	ASTSLDRDLYYGYT
TRBV7-2	TRBJ1-5	ASSLVGGGSNQPQH
TRBV6-5	TRBJ1-5	ASRKTGGNQPQH
TRBV27	TRBJ1-2	ASRQGNYGYT
TRBV7-9	TRBJ1-2	ASSSGQGFKNYGYT
TRBV7-2	TRBJ2-1	ASSSRRTSGRNEQF
TRBV12-5	TRBJ2-5	ASGLEIQETQY
TRBV28	TRBJ2-7	ASSQGQGFYEQY
TRBV2	TRBJ2-2	ASSEQASLTGELF
TRBV29-1	TRBJ2-5	SVGQGQETQY
TRBV11-2	TRBJ1-4	ASSEDRVNEKLF
TRBV6-5	TRBJ2-7	ASSYPGLGAYEQY